This T cell receptor beta chain was identified in a study of T cell responses to AZD1222 COVID-19 vaccine. This clone was found a few times. Its specificity is unknown. TCRdb keeps only in-frame clones here, not all; method: immunoSEQ multiplex PCR. The data show roughly 13,000 clones, under 85% seen once. This CDR3 is built from 14 residues. The germline V gene has CDR1 LGHNA and CDR2 YNFKEQ. V lost 4 bases and J 1 base, leaving 10 bases between the germline ends. Study results and limitations: The study found vaccine-associated CD4 TCRs spanning spike, dominant at 160-218 and 743-854.

The J gene is TRBJ1-1, the V gene TRBV4-2; D is possibly TRBD1 (5 bases). This sequence originates from an adult who received the AZD1222 COVID-19 vaccine. This sample comprised peripheral blood, obtained 28 days after the second AZD1222 dose. CDR3 bases: TGTGCCAGCAGCCGAGAGACAGAGAACACTGAAGCTTTCTTT. The encoded protein is CASSRETENTEAFF.